The TCR beta chain described here comes from a study of T cell responses to AZD1222 COVID-19 vaccine. Overall study results and limits: Just a handful of AZD1222 recipients were seropositive at baseline.

V shed 5 bases and J 4 bases; nucleotides not matched to a gene: 8. Germline CDR1 SGHNT, CDR2 YYREEE (reference sequence). The CDR3 loop spans 15 amino acids. Profiled with immunoSEQ multiplex PCR; TCRdb holds only in-frame clones, not every one. The table has about 98,000 clones, around 88% seen once; the top ten hold about 9.4%. This clone was seen just once. Antigen unknown. The receptor was derived from an adult in good health. The V and J genes are TRBV5-4 and TRBJ2-5; 10 nucleotides align to TRBD2. This sample comprised peripheral blood, obtained on day 0 of MenACWY control vaccination. DNA for the CDR3: TGTGCCAGCAGGTCCCGGAGCGGGGGGGGAGAGACCCAGTACTTC. This sequence encodes CASRSRSGGGETQYF.